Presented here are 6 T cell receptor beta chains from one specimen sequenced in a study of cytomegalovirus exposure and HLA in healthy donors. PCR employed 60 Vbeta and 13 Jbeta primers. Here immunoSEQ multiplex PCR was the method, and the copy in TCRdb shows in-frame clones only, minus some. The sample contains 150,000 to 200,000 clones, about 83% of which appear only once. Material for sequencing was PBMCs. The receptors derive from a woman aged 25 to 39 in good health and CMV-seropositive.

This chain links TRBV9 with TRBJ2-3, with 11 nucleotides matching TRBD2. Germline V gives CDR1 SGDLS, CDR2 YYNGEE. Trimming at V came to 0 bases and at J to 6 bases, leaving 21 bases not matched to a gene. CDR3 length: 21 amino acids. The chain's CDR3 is CASSVGPSPILAGGDIDTQYF. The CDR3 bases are TGTGCCAGCAGCGTAGGGCCCTCCCCAATTTTAGCGGGGGGGGACATTGATACGCAGTATTTT.

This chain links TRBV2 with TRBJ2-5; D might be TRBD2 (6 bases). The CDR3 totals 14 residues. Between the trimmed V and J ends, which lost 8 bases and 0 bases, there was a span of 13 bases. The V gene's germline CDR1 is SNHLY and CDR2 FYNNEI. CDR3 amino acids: CASRREVYQETQYF. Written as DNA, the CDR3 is TGTGCCAGCCGCAGGGAGGTGTACCAAGAGACCCAGTACTTC.

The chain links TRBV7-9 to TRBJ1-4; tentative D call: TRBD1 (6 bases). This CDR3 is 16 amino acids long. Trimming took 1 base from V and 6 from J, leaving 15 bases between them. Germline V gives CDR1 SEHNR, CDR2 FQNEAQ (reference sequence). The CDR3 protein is CASSLGHQGRHEKLFF. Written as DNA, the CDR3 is TGTGCCAGCAGCTTAGGACATCAGGGGCGTCATGAAAAACTGTTTTTT. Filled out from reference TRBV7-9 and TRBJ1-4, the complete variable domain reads DTGVSQNPRHKITKRGQNVTFRCDPISEHNRLYWYRQTLGQGPEFLTYFQNEAQLEKSRLLSDRFSAERPKGSFSTLEIQRTEQGDSAMYLCASSLGHQGRHEKLFFGSGTQLSVL.

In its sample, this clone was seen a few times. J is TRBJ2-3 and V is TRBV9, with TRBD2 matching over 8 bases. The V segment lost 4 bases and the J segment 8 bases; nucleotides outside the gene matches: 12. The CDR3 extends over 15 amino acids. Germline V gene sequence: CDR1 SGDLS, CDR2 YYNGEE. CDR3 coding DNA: TGTGCCAGCAGCCCCCCGGGACTAGGGCGTCTTACGCAGTATTTT. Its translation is CASSPPGLGRLTQYF. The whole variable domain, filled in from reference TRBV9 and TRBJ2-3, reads DSGVTQTPKHLITATGQRVTLRCSPRSGDLSVYWYQQSLDQGLQFLIQYYNGEERAKGNILERFSAQQFPDLHSELNLSSLELGDSALYFCASSPPGLGRLTQYFGPGTRLTVL.

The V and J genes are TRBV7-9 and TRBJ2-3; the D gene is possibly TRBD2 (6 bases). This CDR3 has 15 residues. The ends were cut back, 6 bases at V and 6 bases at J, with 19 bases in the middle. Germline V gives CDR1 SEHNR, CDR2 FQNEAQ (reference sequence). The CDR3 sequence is CASSESGTPADTQYF. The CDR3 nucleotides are TGTGCCAGCAGTGAATCCGGGACTCCGGCGGATACGCAGTATTTT.

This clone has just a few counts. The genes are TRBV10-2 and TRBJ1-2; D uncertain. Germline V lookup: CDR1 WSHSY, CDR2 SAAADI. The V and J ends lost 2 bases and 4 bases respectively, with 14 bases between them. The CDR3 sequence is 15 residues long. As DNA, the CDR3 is TGCGCCAGCAGTGAGCCGGGAGTTCCGGGCTATGGCTACACCTTC. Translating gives CASSEPGVPGYGYTF.